The clone carrying this TCR beta chain was counted a few times. Its specificity is not known. These data are taken from a study of blood T cells in healthy people across ages. A second PCR, run for roughly 7 to 12 cycles, used a sample-barcoded 5' primer plus a J-beta primer mix. One entry per CDR3 protein results from TCRdb running MiXCR on the 5' RACE reads. This sample has 1.5 million or so distinct CDR3 sequences, with approximately 42% found just once. The germline V gene encodes CDR1 SNHLY and CDR2 FYNNEI. This CDR3 is built from 14 residues. J lost 1 base, V lost 6 bases, and 0 bases had no gene match. Whole-study results and caveats: Naive CD4+ cell counts and diversity both ran higher in long-lived than in aged donors. Strong correlation existed between TCR beta diversity and naive T cell percentage.

Sequenced sample: blood. The receptor was isolated from a woman aged 18-29 years in good health. The J gene is TRBJ2-2, the V gene TRBV2, with 9 bases identical to TRBD2. The CDR3 here is CASRTSGNTGELFF. For the CDR3, the DNA is TGTGCCAGCAGGACTAGCGGGAACACCGGGGAGCTGTTTTTT. The variable domain in full, completed from reference TRBV2 and TRBJ2-2, reads EPEVTQTPSHQVTQMGQEVILRCVPISNHLYFYWYRQILGQKVEFLVSFYNNEISEKSEIFDDQFSVERPDGSNFTLKIRSTKLEDSAMYFCASRTSGNTGELFFGEGSRLTVL.